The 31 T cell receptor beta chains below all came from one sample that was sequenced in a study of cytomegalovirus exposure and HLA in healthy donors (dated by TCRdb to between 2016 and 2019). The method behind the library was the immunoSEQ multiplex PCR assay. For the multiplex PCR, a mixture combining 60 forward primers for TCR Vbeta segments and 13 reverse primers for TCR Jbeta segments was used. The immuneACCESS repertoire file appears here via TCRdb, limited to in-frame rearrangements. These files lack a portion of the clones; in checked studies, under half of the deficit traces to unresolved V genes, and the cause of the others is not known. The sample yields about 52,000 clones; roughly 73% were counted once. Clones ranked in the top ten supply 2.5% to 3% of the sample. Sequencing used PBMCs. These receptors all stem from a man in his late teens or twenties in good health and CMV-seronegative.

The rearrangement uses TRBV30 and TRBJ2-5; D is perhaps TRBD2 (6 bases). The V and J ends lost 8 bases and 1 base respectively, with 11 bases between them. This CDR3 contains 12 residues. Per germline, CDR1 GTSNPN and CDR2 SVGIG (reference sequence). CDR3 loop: CATGVPQETQYF. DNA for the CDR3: TGTGCCACGGGAGTCCCCCAAGAGACCCAGTACTTC.

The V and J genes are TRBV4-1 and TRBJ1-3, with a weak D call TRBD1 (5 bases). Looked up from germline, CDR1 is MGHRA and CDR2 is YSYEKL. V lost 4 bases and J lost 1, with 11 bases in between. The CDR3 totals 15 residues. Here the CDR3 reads CASSLGQLSGNTIYF. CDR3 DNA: TGCGCCAGCAGCCTCGGACAATTATCTGGAAACACCATATATTTT.

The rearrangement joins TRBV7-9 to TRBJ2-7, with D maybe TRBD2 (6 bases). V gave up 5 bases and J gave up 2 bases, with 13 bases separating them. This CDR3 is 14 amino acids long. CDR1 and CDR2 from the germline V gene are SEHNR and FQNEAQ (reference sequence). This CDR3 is CASSGAGLPYEQYF. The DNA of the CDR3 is TGTGCCAGCAGCGGGGCGGGACTCCCCTACGAGCAGTACTTC.

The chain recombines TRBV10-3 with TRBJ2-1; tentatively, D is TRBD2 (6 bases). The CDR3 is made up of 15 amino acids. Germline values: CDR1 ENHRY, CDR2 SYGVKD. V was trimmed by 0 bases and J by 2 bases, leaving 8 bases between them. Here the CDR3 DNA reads TGTGCCATCAGTGAGTCCGCGGGACCCTACAATGAGCAGTTCTTC. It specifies CAISESAGPYNEQFF.

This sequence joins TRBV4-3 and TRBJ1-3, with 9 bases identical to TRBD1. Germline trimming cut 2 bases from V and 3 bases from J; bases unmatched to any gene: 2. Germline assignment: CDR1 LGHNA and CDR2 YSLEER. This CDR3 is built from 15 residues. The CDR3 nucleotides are TGCGCCAGCAGCCAAACAGGGGGCATTGGAAACACCATATATTTT. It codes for CASSQTGGIGNTIYF.

The CDR3 region is CASSISQEETQYF. As DNA, the CDR3 is TGTGCCAGTAGTATTAGTCAGGAAGAGACCCAGTACTTC. The chain joins TRBV19 to TRBJ2-5; no definite D call. Germline V CDR1 and CDR2: LNHDA, SQIVND (reference sequence). V shed 3 bases and J shed 3 bases, with 8 bases lying between them. The CDR3 is 13 residues long.

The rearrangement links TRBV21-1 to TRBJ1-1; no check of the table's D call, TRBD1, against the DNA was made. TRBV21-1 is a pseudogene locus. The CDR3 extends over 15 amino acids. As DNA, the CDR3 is TGTGCCAGCAGCAAAGCGCTGGGGGCGAGGGCTGAAGCTTTCTTT. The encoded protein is CASSKALGARAEAFF.

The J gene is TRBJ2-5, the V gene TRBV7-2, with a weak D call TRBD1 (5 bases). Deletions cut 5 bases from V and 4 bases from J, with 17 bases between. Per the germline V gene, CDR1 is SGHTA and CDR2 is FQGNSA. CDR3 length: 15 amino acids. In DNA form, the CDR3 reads TGTGCCAGCAGCGTATACTGGGGCTTAGCAGAGACCCAGTACTTC. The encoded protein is CASSVYWGLAETQYF.

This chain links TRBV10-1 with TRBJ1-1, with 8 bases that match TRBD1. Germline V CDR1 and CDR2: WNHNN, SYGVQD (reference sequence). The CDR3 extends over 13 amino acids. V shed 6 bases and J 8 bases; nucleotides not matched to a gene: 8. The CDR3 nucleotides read TGCGCCAGCAGCTGGACAGGGCACCACGAAGCTTTCTTT. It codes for CASSWTGHHEAFF.

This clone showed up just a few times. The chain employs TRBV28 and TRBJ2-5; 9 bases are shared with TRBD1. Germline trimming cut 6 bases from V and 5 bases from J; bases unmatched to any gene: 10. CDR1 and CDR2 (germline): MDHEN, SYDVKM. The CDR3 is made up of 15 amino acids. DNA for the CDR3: TGTGCCAGCAGCCGACCGGGACAGGGTGGGGAGACCCAGTACTTC. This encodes CASSRPGQGGETQYF.

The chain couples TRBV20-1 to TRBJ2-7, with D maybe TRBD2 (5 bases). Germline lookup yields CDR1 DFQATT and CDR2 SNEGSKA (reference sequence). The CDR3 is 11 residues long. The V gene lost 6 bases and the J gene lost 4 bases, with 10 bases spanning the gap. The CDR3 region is CSAPRGYEQYF. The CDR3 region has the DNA TGCAGTGCGCCAAGAGGGTACGAGCAGTACTTC.

CDR3 bases: TGTGCCAGCAAAGGGCAGGGACAGTCGAACACTGAAGCTTTCTTT. This codes for CASKGQGQSNTEAFF. The gene calls are TRBV6-4 and TRBJ1-1; 7 nucleotides match TRBD1. CDR1 is MRHNA and CDR2 is SNTAGT in the germline V gene. The trim removed 7 bases at V and 1 base at J, leaving 9 bases unmatched. The CDR3 extends over 15 amino acids.

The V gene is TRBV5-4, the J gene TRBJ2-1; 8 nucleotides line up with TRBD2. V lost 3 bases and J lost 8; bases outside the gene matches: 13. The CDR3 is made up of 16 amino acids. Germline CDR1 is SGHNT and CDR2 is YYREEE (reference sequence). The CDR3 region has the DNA TGTGCCAGCAGCTGGAACACCGGGACTAGGATTGATGAGCAGTTCTTC. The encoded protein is CASSWNTGTRIDEQFF.

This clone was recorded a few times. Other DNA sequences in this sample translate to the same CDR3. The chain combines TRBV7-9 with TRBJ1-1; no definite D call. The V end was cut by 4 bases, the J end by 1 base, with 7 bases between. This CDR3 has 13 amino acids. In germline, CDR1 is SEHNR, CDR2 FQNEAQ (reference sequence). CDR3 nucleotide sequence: TGTGCCAGCAGCTCGTCGGGGAACACTGAAGCTTTCTTT. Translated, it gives CASSSSGNTEAFF.

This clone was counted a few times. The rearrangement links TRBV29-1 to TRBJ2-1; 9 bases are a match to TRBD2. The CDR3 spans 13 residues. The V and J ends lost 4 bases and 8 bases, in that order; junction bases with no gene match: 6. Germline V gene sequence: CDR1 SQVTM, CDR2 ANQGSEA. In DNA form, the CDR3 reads TGCAGCGTTGGCGGGAGGGCGGCGGATGAGCAGTTCTTC. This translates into CSVGGRAADEQFF.

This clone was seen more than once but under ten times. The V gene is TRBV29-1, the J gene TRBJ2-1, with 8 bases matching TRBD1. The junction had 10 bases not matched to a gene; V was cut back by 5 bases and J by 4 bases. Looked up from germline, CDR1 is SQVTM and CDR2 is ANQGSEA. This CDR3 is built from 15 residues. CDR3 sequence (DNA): TGCAGCGTTTGGGACAGGTCGACGGTATACAATGAGCAGTTCTTC. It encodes CSVWDRSTVYNEQFF.

The DNA for the CDR3 is TGTGCCAGCAGTGCCTCAACAGGGGCGACGTACGAGCAGTACTTC. Its protein is CASSASTGATYEQYF. The chain joins TRBV6-1 to TRBJ2-7, with 7 bases aligning to TRBD1. This CDR3 has 15 residues. Germline V CDR1 and CDR2: MNHNS, SASEGT. J gave up 4 bases and V 4 bases, and 10 bases lay outside the gene matches.

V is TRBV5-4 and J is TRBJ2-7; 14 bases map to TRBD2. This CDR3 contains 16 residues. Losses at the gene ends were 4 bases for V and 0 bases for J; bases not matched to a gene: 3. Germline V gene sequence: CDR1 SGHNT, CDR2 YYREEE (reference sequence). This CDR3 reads CASSQGLAGDSYEQYF. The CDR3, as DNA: TGTGCCAGCAGCCAGGGACTAGCGGGAGACTCCTACGAGCAGTACTTC. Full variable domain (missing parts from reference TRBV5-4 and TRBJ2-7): ETGVTQSPTHLIKTRGQQVTLRCSSQSGHNTVSWYQQALGQGPQFIFQYYREEENGRGNFPPRFSGLQFPNYSSELNVNALELDDSALYLCASSQGLAGDSYEQYFGPGTRLTVT.

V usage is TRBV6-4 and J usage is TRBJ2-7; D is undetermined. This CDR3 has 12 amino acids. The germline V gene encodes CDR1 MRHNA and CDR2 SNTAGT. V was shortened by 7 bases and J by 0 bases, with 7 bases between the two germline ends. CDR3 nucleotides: TGTGCCAGCATGAACATCTCCTACGAGCAGTACTTC. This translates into CASMNISYEQYF.

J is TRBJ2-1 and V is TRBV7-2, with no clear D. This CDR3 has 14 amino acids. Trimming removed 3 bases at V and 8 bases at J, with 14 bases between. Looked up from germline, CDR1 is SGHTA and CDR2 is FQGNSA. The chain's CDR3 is CASSFPLPRDEQFF. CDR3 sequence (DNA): TGTGCCAGCAGCTTCCCGCTACCACGCGATGAGCAGTTCTTC.

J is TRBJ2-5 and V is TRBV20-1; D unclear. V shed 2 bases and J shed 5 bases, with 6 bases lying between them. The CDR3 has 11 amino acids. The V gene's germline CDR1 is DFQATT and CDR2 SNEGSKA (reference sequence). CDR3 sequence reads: CSARPMETQYF. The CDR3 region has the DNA TGCAGTGCTAGACCCATGGAGACCCAGTACTTC.

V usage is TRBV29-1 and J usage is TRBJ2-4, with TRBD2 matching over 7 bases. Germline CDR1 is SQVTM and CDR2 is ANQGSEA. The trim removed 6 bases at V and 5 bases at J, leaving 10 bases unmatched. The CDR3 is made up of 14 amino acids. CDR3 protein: CSVAGSGSQNIQYF. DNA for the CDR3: TGCAGCGTCGCTGGTAGCGGGTCCCAAAACATTCAGTACTTC.

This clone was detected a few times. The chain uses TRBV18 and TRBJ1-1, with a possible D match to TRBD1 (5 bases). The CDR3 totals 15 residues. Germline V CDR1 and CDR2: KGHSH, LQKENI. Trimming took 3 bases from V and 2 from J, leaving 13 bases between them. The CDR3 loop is CASSPQGGINTEAFF. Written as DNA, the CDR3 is TGTGCCAGCTCACCCCAGGGTGGGATTAACACTGAAGCTTTCTTT.

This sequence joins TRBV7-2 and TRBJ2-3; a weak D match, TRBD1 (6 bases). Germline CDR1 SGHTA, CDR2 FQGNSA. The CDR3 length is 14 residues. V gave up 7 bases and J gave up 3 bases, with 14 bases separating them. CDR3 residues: CASTLGGRTDTQYF. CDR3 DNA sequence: TGTGCCAGCACCCTAGGGGGACGGACAGATACGCAGTATTTT.

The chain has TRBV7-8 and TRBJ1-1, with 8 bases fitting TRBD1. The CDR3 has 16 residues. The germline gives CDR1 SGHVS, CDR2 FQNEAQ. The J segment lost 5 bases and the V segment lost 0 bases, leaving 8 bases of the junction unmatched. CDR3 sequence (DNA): TGTGCCAGCAGCTTAGCTCCAGGGGGCATGAGGACTGAAGCTTTCTTT. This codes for CASSLAPGGMRTEAFF.

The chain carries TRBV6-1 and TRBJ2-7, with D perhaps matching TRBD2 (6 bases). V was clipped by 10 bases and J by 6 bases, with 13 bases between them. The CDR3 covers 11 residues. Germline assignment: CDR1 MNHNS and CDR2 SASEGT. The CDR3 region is CATILAPEQYF. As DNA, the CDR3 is TGTGCCACCATTCTAGCGCCCGAGCAGTACTTC.

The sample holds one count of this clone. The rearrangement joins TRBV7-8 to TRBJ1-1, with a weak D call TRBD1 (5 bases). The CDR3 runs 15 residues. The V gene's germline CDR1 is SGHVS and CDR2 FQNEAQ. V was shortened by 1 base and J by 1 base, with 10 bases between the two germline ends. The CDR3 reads CASSLVAGWNTEAFF. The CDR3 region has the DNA TGTGCCAGCAGCTTAGTGGCAGGGTGGAACACTGAAGCTTTCTTT.

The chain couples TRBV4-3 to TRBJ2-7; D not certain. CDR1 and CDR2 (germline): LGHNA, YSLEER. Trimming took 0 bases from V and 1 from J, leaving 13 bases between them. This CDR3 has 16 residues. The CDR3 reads CASSQDRSQLSYEQYF. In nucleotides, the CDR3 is TGCGCCAGCAGCCAAGATCGATCACAGTTGTCCTACGAGCAGTACTTC.

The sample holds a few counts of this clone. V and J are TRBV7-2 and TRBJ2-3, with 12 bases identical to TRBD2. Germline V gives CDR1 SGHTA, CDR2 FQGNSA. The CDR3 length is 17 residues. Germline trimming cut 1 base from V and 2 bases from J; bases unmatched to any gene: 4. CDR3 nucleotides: TGTGCCAGCAGCTTAGACTGGACTAGCGGGAACACAGATACGCAGTATTTT. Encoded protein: CASSLDWTSGNTDTQYF.

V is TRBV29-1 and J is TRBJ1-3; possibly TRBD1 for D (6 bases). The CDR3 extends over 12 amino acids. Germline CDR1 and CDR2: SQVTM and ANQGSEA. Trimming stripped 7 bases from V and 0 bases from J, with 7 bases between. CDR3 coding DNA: TGCAGCGGGACAGACTCTGGAAACACCATATATTTT. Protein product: CSGTDSGNTIYF.

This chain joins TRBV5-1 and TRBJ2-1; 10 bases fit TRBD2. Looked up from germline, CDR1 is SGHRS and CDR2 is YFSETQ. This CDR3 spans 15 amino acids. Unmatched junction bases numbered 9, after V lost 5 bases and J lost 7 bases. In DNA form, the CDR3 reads TGCGCCAGCAGTCTGCTAGCGGGAGCTGGGAATGAGCAGTTCTTC. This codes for CASSLLAGAGNEQFF.